One and the same sample provided the 2 T cell receptor beta chains below, sequenced in a study of glioma-infiltrating T cells after dendritic cell vaccination. This table comes from immunoSEQ multiplex PCR, and its TCRdb copy is limited to in-frame clones, with some not included. This table has roughly 100,000 clones, 90% appearing once. The time point was: after dendritic cell vaccination, including at tumor progression/relapse. Here the sequenced sample was blood, taken after dendritic cell vaccination. The source of these receptors is a human donor with glioblastoma.

The rearrangement links TRBV6-5 to TRBJ1-1; 9 nucleotides align to TRBD1. Germline loops: CDR1 MNHEY, CDR2 SVGAGI. CDR3 length equals 15 residues. With 2 bases clipped from V and 5 bases from J, the junction kept 6 bases outside the gene matches. The CDR3 reads CASSYTGGRWTEAFF. CDR3 DNA: TGTGCCAGCAGTTACACAGGGGGCCGTTGGACTGAAGCTTTCTTT.

The chain couples TRBV10-2 to TRBJ2-1; weak D call: TRBD2 (5 bases). Germline V gene sequence: CDR1 WSHSY, CDR2 SAAADI. Trimming pared 3 bases from V and 7 bases from J, leaving 10 bases between. The CDR3 sequence is 13 residues long. The CDR3 loop is CASSDSPGNEQFF. Here the CDR3 DNA reads TGCGCCAGCAGTGACTCTCCGGGAAATGAGCAGTTCTTC.